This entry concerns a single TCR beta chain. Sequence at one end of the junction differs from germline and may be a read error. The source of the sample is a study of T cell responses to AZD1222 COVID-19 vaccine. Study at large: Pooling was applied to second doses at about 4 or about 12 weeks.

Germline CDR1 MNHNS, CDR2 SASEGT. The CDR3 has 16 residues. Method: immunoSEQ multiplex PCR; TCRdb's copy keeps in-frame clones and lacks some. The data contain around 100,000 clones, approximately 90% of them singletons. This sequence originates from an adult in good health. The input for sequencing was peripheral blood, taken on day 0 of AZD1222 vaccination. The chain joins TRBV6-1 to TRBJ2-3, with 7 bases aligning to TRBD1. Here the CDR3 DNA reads TGTGCCAGCAGCGAAGTTAGGGGGCGGCTTGGAGATACGCAGTATTTT. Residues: CASSEVRGRLGDTQYF.